The 6 T cell receptor beta chains given below trace back to one sample, sequenced in a study of regulatory T cells in long-lasting Graves disease (dated by TCRdb to the early 2020s). The sample's time point label, in plain terms: newly diagnosed GD, antithyroid drugs for less than 3 months. For both TCR sequencing and RNA sequencing, RNA was extracted from PBMCs using TRIzol. Library preparation was by multiplex PCR. Sequencing relied on an Illumina HiSeq 4000. iRepertoire HTBI primers and Arm-PCR amplification of CDR3 regions were used to construct TCR beta libraries. The raw public reads went through TCRdb reprocessing: fastp at Q25, MiXCR clone calling, in-frame beta chains kept. Rows merge per CDR3 protein into single entries with the most common DNA and genes. The sample records a few hundred thousand distinct CDR3 sequences, approximately 15% of which are singletons. The ten top clones hold roughly 29% of the sample.

This sample also appeared in a second study, on T cells in Graves' hyperthyroidism and ophthalmopathy.

The source material was peripheral blood mononuclear cells (PBMCs), sampled at new diagnosis, from a patient treated with antithyroid drugs. These receptors were obtained from a middle-aged man with Graves disease. Donor details come from another sample of the same person, matched by shared clones.

The chain recombines TRBV7-2 with TRBJ1-3; D is unclear. Germline CDR1 and CDR2: SGHTA and FQGNSA. The CDR3 extends over 14 amino acids. V was clipped by 2 bases and J by 12 bases, with 17 bases between them. The CDR3 coding sequence is TGTGCCAGCAGCTTAAGTAGTCGGACGACCGGCATATATTTT. Protein product: CASSLSSRTTGIYF. The full variable domain, its missing parts supplied by reference TRBV7-2 and TRBJ1-3, is GAGVSQSPSNKVTEKGKDVELRCDPISGHTALYWYRQSLGQGLEFLIYFQGNSAPDKSGLPSDRFSAERTGGSVSTLTIQRTQQEDSAVYLCASSLSSRTTGIYFGEGSWLTVV.

This clonotype occurred many times. V gene TRBV28 combines with J gene TRBJ2-3; 8 nucleotides line up with TRBD1. Germline values: CDR1 MDHEN, CDR2 SYDVKM. Trimming cost V 1 base and J 4 bases; bases outside gene matches: 19. This CDR3 is built from 20 residues. The CDR3 bases are TGTGCCAGCAGTTTATTAGGGGCGGGCCTATCGACAGGGGAATCAGATACGCAGTATTTT. Translation: CASSLLGAGLSTGESDTQYF.

This clonotype was observed many times. The rearrangement joins TRBV5-1 to TRBJ2-5; tentative D call: TRBD2 (6 bases). The germline V gene encodes CDR1 SGHRS and CDR2 YFSETQ. The CDR3 runs 16 residues. The V end lost 4 bases, the J end lost 0 bases, and 16 bases lay between the germline ends. CDR3 in DNA: TGCGCCAGCAGCCGAAGGAGGGAAACATACCAAGAGACCCAGTACTTC. Its translation is CASSRRRETYQETQYF.

There are many counts of this clonotype. V is TRBV25-1 and J is TRBJ2-3, with TRBD1 as a possible D gene (6 bases). Germline values: CDR1 MGHDK, CDR2 SYGVNS. The CDR3 spans 14 residues. Trimming left V 3 bases short and J 4 bases short, with 11 bases between. CDR3 sequence (DNA): TGTGCCAGCAGTGAGATCAGGGGCGCAGATACGCAGTATTTT. It encodes CASSEIRGADTQYF. Combining the CDR3 with reference TRBV25-1 and TRBJ2-3 gives the whole variable domain EADIYQTPRYLVIGTGKKITLECSQTMGHDKMYWYQQDPGMELHLIHYSYGVNSTEKGDLSSESTVSRIRTEHFPLTLESARPSHTSQYLCASSEIRGADTQYFGPGTRLTVL.

The V call is TRBV28, the J call TRBJ2-5, with 9 bases matching TRBD1. V was clipped by 4 bases and J by 5 bases; unmatched bases: 8. Germline lookup yields CDR1 MDHEN and CDR2 SYDVKM. The CDR3 totals 15 residues. CDR3 residues: CASSSGTGMLETQYF. CDR3 nucleotide sequence: TGTGCCAGCAGTTCCGGGACAGGGATGTTGGAGACCCAGTACTTC.

This clonotype was seen only a few times. This rearrangement joins TRBV4-2 to TRBJ2-5; 8 nucleotides line up with TRBD2. The CDR3 is 16 amino acids. J was trimmed by 5 bases and V by 2 bases; bases with no gene match: 10. The germline V gene encodes CDR1 LGHNA and CDR2 YNFKEQ. The CDR3 reads CASSQYYGGAFETQYF. The CDR3 DNA sequence: TGTGCCAGCAGCCAATATTACGGGGGGGCCTTCGAGACCCAGTACTTC.